This TCR beta chain came from a study of T-cell reconstitution after alpha-beta-depleted transplantation in children. Overall study findings and caveats: At around two months after transplant, the alpha-beta T cells were reportedly derived from several hundred expanded clones that came from non-depleted graft cells.

Unique molecular identifiers were used in preparing the TCRbeta library. TCRdb called the PCR reads again in MiXCR, with one record for every CDR3 protein. The data contain 440,000 or so distinct CDR3 sequences, over 40% of them singletons. From germline, CDR1 is DFQATT and CDR2 SNEGSKA (reference sequence). The CDR3 covers 19 residues. Trimming pared 7 bases from V and 0 bases from J, leaving 28 bases between. Turning to this clonotype: Its antigen is still unknown.

J is TRBJ2-1 and V is TRBV20-1; D possibly matches TRBD1 or TRBD2 (5 bases each). The sequence was obtained from a girl aged 2-9 years with aplastic anemia, due to receive a stem cell transplant. The sequencing used PBMCs, collected before TCRalphabeta/CD19-depleted stem cell transplant. The CDR3, as DNA: TGCAGTGGCCCGAGGGGACCCGTCTCCGCCCTAAGCTCCTACAATGAGCAGTTCTTC. Amino acid sequence: CSGPRGPVSALSSYNEQFF.